This passage covers 8 T cell receptor beta chains from one sample sequenced in a study of blood T cells in healthy people across ages. Primed by a sample-barcoded 5' primer and a J-beta primer mix, a second PCR proceeded for about 6 to 11 cycles. TCRdb ran MiXCR on the 5' RACE reads and lists one entry per CDR3 protein. The sample has about 1.5 million distinct CDR3 sequences; around 39% are singletons. The specimen was blood. The receptor set was obtained from a woman aged 18-35 years in good health.

The V gene is TRBV20-1, the J gene TRBJ2-1, with 10 nucleotides matching TRBD2. The J call may be incorrect, as the DNA end agrees better with TRBJ2-7. This CDR3 region has 16 residues. Germline values: CDR1 DFQATT, CDR2 SNEGSKA (reference sequence). The CDR3 nucleotides are TGCAGTGCTAGAGGGGCTAGCGGGGGCTCCTACAATGAGCAGTACTTC. This translates into CSARGASGGSYNEQYF.

The chain is built from TRBV6-2 or TRBV6-3 and TRBJ2-7; TRBD1 agrees at 9 bases. The germline V gene encodes CDR1 MNHEY and CDR2 SVGEGT. V lost 5 bases and J lost 2; bases outside the gene matches: 7. This CDR3 has 15 residues. CDR3: CASSMRTGATYEQYF. CDR3 DNA sequence: TGTGCCAGCAGTATGCGGACAGGGGCCACCTACGAGCAGTACTTC.

The V and J genes are TRBV28 and TRBJ1-5; D gene unclear. Germline V gene data show CDR1 as MDHEN and CDR2 as SYDVKM. This CDR3 is 12 amino acids long. The V end lost 6 bases, the J end lost 6 bases, and 9 bases lay between the germline ends. The CDR3 region is CASSQDPQPQHF. The CDR3 nucleotides read TGTGCCAGCAGCCAGGACCCTCAGCCCCAGCATTTT.

This chain uses TRBV7-3 with TRBJ1-6; D is unresolved. The germline gives CDR1 SGHTA, CDR2 FQGTGA. The CDR3 has 14 residues. The V gene lost 2 bases and the J gene lost 7 bases, with 9 bases spanning the gap. The CDR3 reads CASSLPQENSPLHF. DNA of the CDR3: TGTGCCAGCAGCTTACCGCAGGAGAATTCACCCCTCCACTTT.

This clonotype was observed a handful of times. The chain recombines TRBV6-5 with TRBJ2-3, with D tentatively TRBD2 (6 bases). The CDR3 runs to 16 residues. V was shortened by 6 bases and J by 4 bases, with 20 bases between the two germline ends. CDR1 and CDR2 (germline): MNHEY, SVGAGI. The CDR3 region has the DNA TGTGCCAGCAGCCCCACCATAGCGGCGAACCCAGATACGCAGTATTTT. Translating it yields CASSPTIAANPDTQYF.

This clonotype was picked up a small number of times. The chain uses TRBV29-1 and TRBJ2-5, with D perhaps being TRBD1 or TRBD2 (6 bases each). This CDR3 contains 14 residues. V dropped 3 bases and J dropped 5 bases, with 16 bases sitting between them. CDR1 and CDR2 from the germline V gene are SQVTM and ANQGSEA. CDR3 residues: CSVERGAGIETQYF. Here the CDR3 DNA reads TGCAGCGTTGAGAGGGGGGCAGGGATCGAGACCCAGTACTTC. The full variable domain, with the rest looked up from reference TRBV29-1 and TRBJ2-5, is SAVISQKPSRDICQRGTSLTIQCQVDSQVTMMFWYRQQPGQSLTLIATANQGSEATYESGFVIDKFPISRPNLTFSTLTVSNMSPEDSSIYLCSVERGAGIETQYFGPGTRLLVL.

This clonotype has only a few counts. V and J are TRBV2 and TRBJ1-1, with D perhaps matching TRBD1 (5 bases). The V gene lost 6 bases and the J gene lost 2 bases, with 13 bases spanning the gap. CDR3 length: 14 amino acids. Germline V CDR1 and CDR2: SNHLY, FYNNEI. The CDR3 DNA follows: TGTGCCAGCAGCAGACAGATTACAAACACTGAAGCTTTCTTT. Protein sequence: CASSRQITNTEAFF.

This rearrangement joins TRBV7-9 to TRBJ1-2; 9 bases fit TRBD1. Germline V lookup: CDR1 SEHNR, CDR2 FQNEAQ (reference sequence). The CDR3 has 15 residues. V trimming: 6 bases; J trimming: 5 bases; junction bases outside the gene matches: 10. The CDR3 DNA reads as TGTGCCAGCAGTCTCCGGGACAGGGTCGGGTATGGCTACACCTTC. Translated, it gives CASSLRDRVGYGYTF.